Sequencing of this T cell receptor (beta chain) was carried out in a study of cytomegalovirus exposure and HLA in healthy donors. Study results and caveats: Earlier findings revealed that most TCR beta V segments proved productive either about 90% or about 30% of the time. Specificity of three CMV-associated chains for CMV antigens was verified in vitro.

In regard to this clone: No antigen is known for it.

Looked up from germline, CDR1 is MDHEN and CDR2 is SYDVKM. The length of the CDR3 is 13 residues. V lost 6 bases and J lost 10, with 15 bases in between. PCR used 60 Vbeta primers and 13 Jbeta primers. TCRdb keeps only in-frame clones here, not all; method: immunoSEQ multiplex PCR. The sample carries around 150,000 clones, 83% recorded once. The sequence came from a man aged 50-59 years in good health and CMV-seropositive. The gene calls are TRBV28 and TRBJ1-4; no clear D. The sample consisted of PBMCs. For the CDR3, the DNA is TGTGCCAGCAGACCAGCGGGCAGCGGAAAACTGTTTTTT. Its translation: CASRPAGSGKLFF.